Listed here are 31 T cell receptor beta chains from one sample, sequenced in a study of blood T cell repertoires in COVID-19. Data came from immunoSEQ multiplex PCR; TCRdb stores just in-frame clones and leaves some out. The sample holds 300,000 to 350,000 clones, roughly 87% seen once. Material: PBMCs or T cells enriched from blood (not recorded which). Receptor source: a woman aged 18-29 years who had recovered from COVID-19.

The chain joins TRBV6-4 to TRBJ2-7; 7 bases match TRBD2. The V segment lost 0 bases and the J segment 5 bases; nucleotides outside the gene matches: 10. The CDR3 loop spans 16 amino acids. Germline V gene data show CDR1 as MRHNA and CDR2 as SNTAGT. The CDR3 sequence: CASSDSGGGECDEQYF. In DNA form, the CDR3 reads TGTGCCAGCAGTGACTCGGGTGGGGGGGAGTGCGACGAGCAGTACTTC.

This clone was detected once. The chain's CDR3 is CATGMTSSNTGELFF. DNA for the CDR3: TGTGCCACCGGGATGACTAGTTCGAACACCGGGGAGCTGTTTTTT. This rearrangement joins TRBV5-4 to TRBJ2-2, with D possibly matching TRBD2 (6 bases). Germline V gives CDR1 SGHNT, CDR2 YYREEE (reference sequence). This CDR3 region has 15 residues. V was clipped by 9 bases and J by 0 bases, with 15 bases between them.

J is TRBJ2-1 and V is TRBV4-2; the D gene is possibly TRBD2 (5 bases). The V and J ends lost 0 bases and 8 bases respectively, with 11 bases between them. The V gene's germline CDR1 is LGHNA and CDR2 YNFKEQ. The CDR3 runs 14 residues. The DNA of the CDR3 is TGTGCCAGCAGCCAAGATTTAGCGCCGGATGAGCAGTTCTTC. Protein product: CASSQDLAPDEQFF.

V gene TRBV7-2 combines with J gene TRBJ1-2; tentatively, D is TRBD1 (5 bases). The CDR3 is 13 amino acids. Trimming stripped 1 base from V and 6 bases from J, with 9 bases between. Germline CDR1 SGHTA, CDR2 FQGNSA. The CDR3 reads CASSLGGVNGYTF. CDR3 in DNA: TGTGCCAGCAGCTTAGGGGGCGTAAATGGCTACACCTTC.

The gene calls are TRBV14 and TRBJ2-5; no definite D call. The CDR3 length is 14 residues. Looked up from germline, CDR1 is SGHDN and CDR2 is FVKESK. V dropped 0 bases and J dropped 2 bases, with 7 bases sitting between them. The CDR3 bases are TGTGCCAGCAGCCAAGATCCAGGACAAGAGACCCAGTACTTC. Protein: CASSQDPGQETQYF.

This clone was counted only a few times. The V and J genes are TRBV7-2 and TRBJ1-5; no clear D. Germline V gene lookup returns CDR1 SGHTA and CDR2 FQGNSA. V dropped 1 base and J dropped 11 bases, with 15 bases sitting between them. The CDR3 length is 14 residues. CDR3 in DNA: TGTGCCAGCAGCTTAGACCCGGGGATGATCGCCCAGCATTTT. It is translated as CASSLDPGMIAQHF.

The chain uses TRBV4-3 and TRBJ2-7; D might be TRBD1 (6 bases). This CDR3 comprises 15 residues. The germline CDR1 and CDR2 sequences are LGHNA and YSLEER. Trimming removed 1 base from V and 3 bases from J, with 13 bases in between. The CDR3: CASSQVGGNYYEQYF. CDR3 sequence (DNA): TGCGCCAGCAGCCAAGTAGGGGGAAACTACTACGAGCAGTACTTC.

The CDR3 spells CASSSTPTPGATNEKLFF. CDR3 DNA sequence: TGTGCCAGCAGCTCCACCCCCACCCCGGGGGCAACTAATGAAAAACTGTTTTTT. The chain couples TRBV7-2 to TRBJ1-4, with D possibly being TRBD1 (5 bases). Germline V gene data show CDR1 as SGHTA and CDR2 as FQGNSA. V lost 4 bases, J lost 0 bases, and 18 bases lay in between. This CDR3 spans 18 amino acids.

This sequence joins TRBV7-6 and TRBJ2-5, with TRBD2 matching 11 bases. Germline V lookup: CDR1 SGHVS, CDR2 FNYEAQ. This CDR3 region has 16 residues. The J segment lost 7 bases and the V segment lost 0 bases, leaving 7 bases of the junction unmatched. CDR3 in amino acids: CASSLAASGGLGTQYF. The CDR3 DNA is TGTGCCAGCAGCTTAGCGGCTAGCGGGGGGTTGGGGACCCAGTACTTC.

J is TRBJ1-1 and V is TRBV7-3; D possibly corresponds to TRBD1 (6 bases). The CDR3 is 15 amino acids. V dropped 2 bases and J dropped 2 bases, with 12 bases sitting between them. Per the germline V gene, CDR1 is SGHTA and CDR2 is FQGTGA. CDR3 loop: CASSLQGTGNTEAFF. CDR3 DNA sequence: TGTGCCAGCAGCTTACAGGGGACGGGAAACACTGAAGCTTTCTTT.

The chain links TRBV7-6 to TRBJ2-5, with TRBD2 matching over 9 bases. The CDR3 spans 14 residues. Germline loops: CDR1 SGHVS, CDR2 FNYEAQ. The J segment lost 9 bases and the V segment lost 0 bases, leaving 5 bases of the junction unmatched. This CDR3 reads CASSLALRGGSQYF. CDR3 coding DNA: TGTGCCAGCAGCTTAGCGCTGCGGGGGGGCTCCCAGTACTTC.

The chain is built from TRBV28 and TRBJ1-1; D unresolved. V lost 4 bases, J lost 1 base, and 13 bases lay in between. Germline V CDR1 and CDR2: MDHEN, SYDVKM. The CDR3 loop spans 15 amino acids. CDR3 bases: TGTGCCAGCAGTTCATTCCCCCGGGGGAACACTGAAGCTTTCTTT. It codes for CASSSFPRGNTEAFF.

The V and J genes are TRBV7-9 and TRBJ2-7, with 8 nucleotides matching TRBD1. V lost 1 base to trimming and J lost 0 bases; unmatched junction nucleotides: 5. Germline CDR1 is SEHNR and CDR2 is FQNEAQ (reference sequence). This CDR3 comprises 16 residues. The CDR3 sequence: CASSLGPGQVSYEQYF. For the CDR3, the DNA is TGTGCCAGCAGCTTAGGGCCGGGACAGGTCTCCTACGAGCAGTACTTC. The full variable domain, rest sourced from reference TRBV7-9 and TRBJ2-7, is DTGVSQNPRHKITKRGQNVTFRCDPISEHNRLYWYRQTLGQGPEFLTYFQNEAQLEKSRLLSDRFSAERPKGSFSTLEIQRTEQGDSAMYLCASSLGPGQVSYEQYFGPGTRLTVT.

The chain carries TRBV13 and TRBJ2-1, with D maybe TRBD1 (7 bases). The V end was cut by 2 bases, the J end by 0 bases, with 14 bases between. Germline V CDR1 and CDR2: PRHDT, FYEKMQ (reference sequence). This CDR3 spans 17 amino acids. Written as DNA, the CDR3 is TGTGCCAGCAGCTTACAGGGGGGAGCCTTCTCCTACAATGAGCAGTTCTTC. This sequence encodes CASSLQGGAFSYNEQFF.

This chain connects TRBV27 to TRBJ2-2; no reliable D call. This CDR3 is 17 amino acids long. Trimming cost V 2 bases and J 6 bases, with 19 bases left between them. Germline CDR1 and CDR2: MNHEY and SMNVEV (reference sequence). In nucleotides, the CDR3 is TGTGCCAGCAGTTTAATACAACAAGCGTATCGCGCCGGGGAGCTGTTTTTT. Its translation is CASSLIQQAYRAGELFF.

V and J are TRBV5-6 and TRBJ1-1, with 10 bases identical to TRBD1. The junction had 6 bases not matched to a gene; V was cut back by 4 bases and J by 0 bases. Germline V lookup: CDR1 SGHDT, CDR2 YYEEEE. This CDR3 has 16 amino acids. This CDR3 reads CASSLDRGRMNTEAFF. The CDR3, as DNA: TGTGCCAGCAGCCTTGACAGGGGGCGAATGAACACTGAAGCTTTCTTT.

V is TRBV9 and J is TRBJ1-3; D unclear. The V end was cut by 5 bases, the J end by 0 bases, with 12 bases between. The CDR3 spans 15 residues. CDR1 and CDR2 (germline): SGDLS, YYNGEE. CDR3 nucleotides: TGTGCCAGCAGAGAGGGTTCCTCCTCTGGAAACACCATATATTTT. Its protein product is CASREGSSSGNTIYF.

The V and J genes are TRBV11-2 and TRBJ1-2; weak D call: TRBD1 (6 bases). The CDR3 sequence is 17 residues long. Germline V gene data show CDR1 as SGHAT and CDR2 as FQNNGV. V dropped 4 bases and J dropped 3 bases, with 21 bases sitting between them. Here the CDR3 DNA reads TGTGCCAGCAGCTCTTTACTCCGGGACACCGGCCACTATGGCTACACCTTC. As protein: CASSSLLRDTGHYGYTF.

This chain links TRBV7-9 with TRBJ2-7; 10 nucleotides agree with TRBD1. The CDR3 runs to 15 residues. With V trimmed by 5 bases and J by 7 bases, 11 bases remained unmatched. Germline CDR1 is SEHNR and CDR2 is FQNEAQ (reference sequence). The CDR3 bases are TGTGCCAGCAGCCGACCGGGACAGGGGACATGGGAGCAGTACTTC. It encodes CASSRPGQGTWEQYF.

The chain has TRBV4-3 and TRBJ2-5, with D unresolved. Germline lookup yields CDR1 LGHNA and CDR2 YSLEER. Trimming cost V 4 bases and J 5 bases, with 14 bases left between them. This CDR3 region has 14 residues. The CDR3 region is CASSRLVRGETQYF. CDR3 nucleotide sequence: TGCGCCAGCAGCCGCCTAGTCCGTGGGGAGACCCAGTACTTC.

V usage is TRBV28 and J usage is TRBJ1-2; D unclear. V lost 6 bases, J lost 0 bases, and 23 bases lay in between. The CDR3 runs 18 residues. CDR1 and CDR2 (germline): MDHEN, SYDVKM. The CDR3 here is CASSPYGSVVLANYGYTF. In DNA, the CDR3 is TGTGCCAGCAGCCCTTACGGTTCGGTAGTCCTAGCTAACTATGGCTACACCTTC.

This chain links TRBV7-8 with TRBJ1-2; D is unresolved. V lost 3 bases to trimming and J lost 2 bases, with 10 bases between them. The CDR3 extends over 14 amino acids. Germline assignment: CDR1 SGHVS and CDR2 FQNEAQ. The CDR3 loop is CASSFSRTNYGYTF. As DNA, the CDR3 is TGTGCCAGCAGCTTTTCCAGAACCAACTATGGCTACACCTTC.

In DNA, the CDR3 is TGTGCCAGCCGACGGACAGGGAGACACTATGGCTACACCTTC. Translation: CASRRTGRHYGYTF. This chain connects TRBV6-5 to TRBJ1-2, with 8 bases matching TRBD1. The germline CDR1 and CDR2 sequences are MNHEY and SVGAGI. The CDR3 runs to 14 residues. V shed 8 bases, J shed 3 bases, and the junction held 8 bases outside the gene matches.

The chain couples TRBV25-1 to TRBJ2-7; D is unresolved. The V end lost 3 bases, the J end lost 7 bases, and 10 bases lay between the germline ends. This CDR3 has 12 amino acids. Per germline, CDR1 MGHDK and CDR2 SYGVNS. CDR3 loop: CASSEVQKEQYF. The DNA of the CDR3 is TGTGCCAGCAGTGAGGTCCAGAAGGAGCAGTACTTC.

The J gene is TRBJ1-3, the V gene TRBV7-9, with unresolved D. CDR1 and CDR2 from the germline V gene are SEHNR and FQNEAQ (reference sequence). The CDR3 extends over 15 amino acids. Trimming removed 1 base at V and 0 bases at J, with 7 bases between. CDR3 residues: CASSLDHGSGNTIYF. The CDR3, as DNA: TGTGCCAGCAGCTTAGACCACGGCTCTGGAAACACCATATATTTT. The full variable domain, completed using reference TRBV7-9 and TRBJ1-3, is DTGVSQNPRHKITKRGQNVTFRCDPISEHNRLYWYRQTLGQGPEFLTYFQNEAQLEKSRLLSDRFSAERPKGSFSTLEIQRTEQGDSAMYLCASSLDHGSGNTIYFGEGSWLTVV.

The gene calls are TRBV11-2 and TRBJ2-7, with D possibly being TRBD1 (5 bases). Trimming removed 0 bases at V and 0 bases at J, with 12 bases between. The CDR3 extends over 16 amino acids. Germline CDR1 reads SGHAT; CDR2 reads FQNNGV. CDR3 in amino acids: CASSLDQGWSSYEQYF. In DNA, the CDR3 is TGTGCCAGCAGCTTAGATCAGGGTTGGAGCTCCTACGAGCAGTACTTC.

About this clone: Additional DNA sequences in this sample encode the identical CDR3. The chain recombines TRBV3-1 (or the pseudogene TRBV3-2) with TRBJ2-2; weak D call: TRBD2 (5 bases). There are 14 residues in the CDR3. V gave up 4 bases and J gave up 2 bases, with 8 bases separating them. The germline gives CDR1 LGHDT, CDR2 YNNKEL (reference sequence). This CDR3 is CASSPRTNTGELFF. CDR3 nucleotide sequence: TGTGCCAGCAGCCCTCGGACTAACACCGGGGAGCTGTTTTTT.

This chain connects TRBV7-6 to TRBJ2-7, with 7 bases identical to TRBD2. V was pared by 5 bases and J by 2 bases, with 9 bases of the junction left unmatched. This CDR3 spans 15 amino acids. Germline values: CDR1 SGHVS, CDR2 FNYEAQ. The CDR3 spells CASSRGTTLAYEQYF. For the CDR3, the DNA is TGTGCCAGCAGCCGCGGGACTACCCTCGCCTACGAGCAGTACTTC. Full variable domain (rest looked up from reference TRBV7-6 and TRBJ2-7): GAGVSQSPRYKVTKRGQDVALRCDPISGHVSLYWYRQALGQGPEFLTYFNYEAQQDKSGLPNDRFSAERPEGSISTLTIQRTEQRDSAMYRCASSRGTTLAYEQYFGPGTRLTVT.

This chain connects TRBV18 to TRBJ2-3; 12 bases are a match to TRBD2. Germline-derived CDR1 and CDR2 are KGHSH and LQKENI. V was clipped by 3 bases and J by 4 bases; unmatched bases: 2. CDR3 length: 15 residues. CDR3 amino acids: CASSPTSGSSDTQYF. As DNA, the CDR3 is TGTGCCAGCTCACCGACTAGCGGGAGTTCAGATACGCAGTATTTT.

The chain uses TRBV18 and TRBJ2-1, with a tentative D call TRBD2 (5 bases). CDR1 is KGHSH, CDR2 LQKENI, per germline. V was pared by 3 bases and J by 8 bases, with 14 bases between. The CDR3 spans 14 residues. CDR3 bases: TGTGCCAGCTCACCCGGGTCGATGAGGGATGAGCAGTTCTTC. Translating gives CASSPGSMRDEQFF. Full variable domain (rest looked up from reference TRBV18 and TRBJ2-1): NAGVMQNPRHLVRRRGQEARLRCSPMKGHSHVYWYRQLPEEGLKFMVYLQKENIIDESGMPKERFSAEFPKEGPSILRIQQVVRGDSAAYFCASSPGSMRDEQFFGPGTRLTVL.

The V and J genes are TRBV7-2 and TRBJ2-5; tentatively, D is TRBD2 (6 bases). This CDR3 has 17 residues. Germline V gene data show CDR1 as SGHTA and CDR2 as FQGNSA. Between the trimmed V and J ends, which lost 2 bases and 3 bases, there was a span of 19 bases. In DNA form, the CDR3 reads TGTGCCAGCAGCTTAAATGCCCCCGCGGGGTGGGAAGAGACCCAGTACTTC. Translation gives CASSLNAPAGWEETQYF.